This TCR beta chain was recovered during a study of T cells after yellow fever vaccination. This clonotype was detected only a few times. TCRdb reprocessed the 5' RACE reads with MiXCR, giving one entry per CDR3 protein. The table shows a few hundred thousand distinct CDR3 sequences, with 6.9% occurring only once. Germline V gene sequence: CDR1 KGHSH, CDR2 LQKENI. The CDR3 is 13 amino acids. The V gene lost 6 bases and the J gene lost 6 bases, with 11 bases spanning the gap. The sequencing here drew on CD4+ T cells sorted from PBMCs, taken 15 days after the yellow fever booster vaccination. The sequence was obtained from a man aged 30 to 39 who received the YFV17D yellow fever vaccine. The chain employs TRBV18 and TRBJ1-4; D is unresolved. The DNA of the CDR3 is TGTGCCAGCTCGATTAAGGACGATGAAAAACTGTTTTTT. This translates into CASSIKDDEKLFF.